These T cell receptor beta chains were read from a single sample in a study of CD8+ T cells in alopecia areata. Clones were read by immunoSEQ multiplex PCR, and TCRdb kept only the in-frame ones, dropping some. The table records 90,000 to 120,000 clones, roughly 84% of them present only once. The specimen was CD8+ T cells sorted from blood, collected at week 24, from a patient treated with tofacitinib. These receptors were collected from a human donor with alopecia areata. Each CDR3 is given with its conserved first and last residue. The order of the fields is clone size, V gene, J gene, CDR3 length, D gene, CDR3 protein, CDR3 DNA. The D gene is left open where the match is weak. Clone size is shown for a subset of rows, as once, few, many or a class of expanded clone.

NA	TRBV7-9	TRBJ1-5	13	NA	CASSEAGNQPQHF	TGTGCCAGCAGCGAGGCGGGCAATCAGCCCCAGCATTTT
NA	TRBV7-2	TRBJ1-5	15	NA	CASGEYGGWGQPQHF	TGTGCCAGCGGCGAATATGGGGGATGGGGGCAGCCCCAGCATTTT
NA	TRBV5-6	TRBJ2-1	13	NA	CASSLGTPNEQFF	TGTGCCAGCAGCTTAGGGACTCCCAATGAGCAGTTCTTC
few	TRBV27	TRBJ2-1	14	NA	CASSLAGNYNEQFF	TGTGCCAGCAGTTTAGCAGGGAACTACAATGAGCAGTTCTTC
NA	TRBV4-3	TRBJ2-7	15	NA	CASSQDSQTGYEQYF	TGCGCCAGCAGCCAAGATAGCCAAACAGGGTACGAGCAGTACTTC
NA	TRBV4-3	TRBJ2-7	14	TRBD1	CASSPRQGSYEQYF	TGCGCCAGCAGCCCACGACAGGGGTCCTACGAGCAGTACTTC
NA	TRBV7-3	TRBJ2-1	13	TRBD2	CASSYMGGNEQFF	TGTGCCAGCAGCTATATGGGGGGGAATGAGCAGTTCTTC
NA	TRBV15	TRBJ2-5	16	TRBD2	CATSREASGGVETQYF	TGTGCCACCAGCAGAGAGGCTAGCGGGGGAGTGGAGACCCAGTACTTC
NA	TRBV11-2	TRBJ1-1	13	NA	CASSLTPNTEAFF	TGTGCCAGCAGCTTAACGCCGAACACTGAAGCTTTCTTT
NA	TRBV25-1	TRBJ2-7	13	NA	CASIGDPVREQYF	TGTGCCAGCATTGGGGACCCCGTTCGCGAGCAGTACTTC
NA	TRBV28	TRBJ2-4	16	TRBD1	CASSQMTGGAENIQYF	TGTGCCAGCAGCCAAATGACAGGGGGAGCAGAAAACATTCAGTACTTC
NA	TRBV5-1	TRBJ2-1	11	NA	CASHSRDEQFF	TGCGCCAGCCACTCTCGGGATGAGCAGTTCTTC
once	TRBV5-1	TRBJ1-1	16	TRBD1	CASSLVGGQANTEAFF	TGCGCCAGCAGCTTGGTGGGGGGACAGGCGAACACTGAAGCTTTCTTT
NA	TRBV4-1	TRBJ2-7	15	NA	CASSQKVLASYEQYF	TGCGCCAGCAGCCAAAAGGTGTTGGCTTCCTACGAGCAGTACTTC
NA	TRBV4-2	TRBJ2-7	16	TRBD2	CASSQEGTSEAYEQYF	TGTGCCAGCAGCCAAGAAGGGACTAGCGAGGCCTACGAGCAGTACTTC
NA	TRBV6-5	TRBJ1-1	14	NA	CASSYGQANTEAFF	TGTGCCAGCAGTTACGGGCAGGCAAACACTGAAGCTTTCTTT
NA	TRBV4-3	TRBJ1-2	17	NA	CASSQAARASAGYGYTF	TGCGCCAGCAGCCAAGCCGCAAGAGCCTCCGCGGGCTATGGCTACACCTTC
NA	TRBV14	TRBJ2-7	15	TRBD2	CASSQIAGGHYEQYF	TGTGCCAGCAGCCAGATAGCGGGGGGCCACTACGAGCAGTACTTC
once	TRBV27	TRBJ2-7	13	NA	CASSLATGYEQYF	TGTGCCAGCAGTTTAGCTACAGGGTACGAGCAGTACTTC
once	TRBV6-5	TRBJ2-5	12	NA	CASSLLGETQYF	TGTGCCAGCAGCCTCTTAGGGGAGACCCAGTACTTC
NA	TRBV6-5	TRBJ1-1	12	NA	CASSYGGTEAFF	TGTGCCAGCAGTTATGGGGGCACTGAAGCTTTCTTT
NA	TRBV4-1	TRBJ2-7	15	NA	CASSQDVTEPYEQYF	TGCGCCAGCAGCCAAGACGTGACTGAGCCCTACGAGCAGTACTTC
NA	TRBV4-1	TRBJ2-7	15	NA	CASSQGPDSTYEQYF	TGCGCCAGCAGCCAGGGACCGGACAGCACCTACGAGCAGTACTTC
NA	TRBV29-1	TRBJ2-7	13	NA	CSGRQSGSYEQYF	TGCAGCGGGAGACAGTCGGGTTCCTACGAGCAGTACTTC
NA	TRBV5-6	TRBJ1-2	13	NA	CASSPDSFYGYTF	TGTGCCAGCAGCCCTGATTCCTTCTATGGCTACACCTTC
NA	TRBV27	TRBJ1-2	17	NA	CASSLRRAPRSPNGYTF	TGTGCCAGCAGTTTACGCCGAGCTCCCCGGAGCCCTAATGGCTACACCTTC
NA	TRBV4-3	TRBJ1-1	18	NA	CASSQVPYFQDRASEAFF	TGCGCCAGCAGCCAAGTTCCCTACTTCCAGGACAGAGCTTCTGAAGCTTTCTTT
NA	TRBV5-5	TRBJ2-3	16	TRBD2	CASRLRSGGAIDTQYF	TGTGCCAGCAGGTTACGGAGCGGGGGGGCCATAGATACGCAGTATTTT
NA	TRBV10-3	TRBJ2-2	14	NA	CAISESGNTGELFF	TGTGCCATCAGTGAGTCGGGGAACACCGGGGAGCTGTTTTTT
NA	TRBV29-1	TRBJ2-5	14	TRBD1	CSVKETGILETQYF	TGCAGCGTTAAAGAGACAGGGATCTTGGAGACCCAGTACTTC
NA	TRBV7-9	TRBJ2-7	15	TRBD1	CASSEGTGGFYEQYF	TGTGCCAGCAGCGAAGGGACAGGGGGCTTCTACGAGCAGTACTTC
NA	TRBV20-1	TRBJ2-3	11	NA	CSARLAGTQYF	TGCAGTGCTAGACTAGCCGGTACGCAGTATTTT
few	TRBV28	TRBJ2-7	13	NA	CASSSGTIYEQYF	TGTGCCAGCAGTTCCGGGACCATCTACGAGCAGTACTTC